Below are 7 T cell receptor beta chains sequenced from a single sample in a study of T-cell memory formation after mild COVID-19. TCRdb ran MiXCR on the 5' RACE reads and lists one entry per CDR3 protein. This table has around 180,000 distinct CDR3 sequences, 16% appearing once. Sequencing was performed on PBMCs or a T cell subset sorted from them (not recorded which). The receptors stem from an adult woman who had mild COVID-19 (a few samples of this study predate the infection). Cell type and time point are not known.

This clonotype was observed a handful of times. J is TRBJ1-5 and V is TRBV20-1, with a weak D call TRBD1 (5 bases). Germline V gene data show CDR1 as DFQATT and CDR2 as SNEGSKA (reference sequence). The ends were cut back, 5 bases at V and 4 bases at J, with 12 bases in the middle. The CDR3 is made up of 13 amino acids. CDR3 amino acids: CSASGDQNQPQHF. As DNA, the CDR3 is TGCAGTGCTTCGGGGGATCAGAATCAGCCCCAGCATTTT.

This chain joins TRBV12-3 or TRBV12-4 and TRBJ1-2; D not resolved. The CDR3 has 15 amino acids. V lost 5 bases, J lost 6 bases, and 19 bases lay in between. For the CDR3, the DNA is TGTGCCAGCAGTCACTTCCGCCGGGGAGGTGATGGCTACACCTTC. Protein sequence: CASSHFRRGGDGYTF.

CDR3 in DNA: TGTGCCAGCAGTTTAATCCTCACAGATACGCAGTATTTT. Encoded protein: CASSLILTDTQYF. The chain has TRBV12-3 or TRBV12-4 and TRBJ2-3; D ambiguous. Deletions cut 2 bases from V and 2 bases from J, with 5 bases between. The CDR3 is 13 residues long.

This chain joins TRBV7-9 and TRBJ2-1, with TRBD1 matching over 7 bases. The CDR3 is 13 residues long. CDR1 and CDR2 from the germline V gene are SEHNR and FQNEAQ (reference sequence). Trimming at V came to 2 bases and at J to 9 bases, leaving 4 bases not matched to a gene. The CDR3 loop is CASSLTGEGEQFF. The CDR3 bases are TGTGCCAGCAGCTTAACAGGGGAAGGTGAGCAGTTCTTC.

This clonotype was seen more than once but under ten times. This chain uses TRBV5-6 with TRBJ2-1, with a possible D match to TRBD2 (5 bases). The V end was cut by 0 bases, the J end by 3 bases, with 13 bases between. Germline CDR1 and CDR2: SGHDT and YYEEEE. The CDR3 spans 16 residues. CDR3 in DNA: TGTGCCAGCAGCTTGGCCGCGACGGGGAGCTACAATGAGCAGTTCTTC. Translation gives CASSLAATGSYNEQFF. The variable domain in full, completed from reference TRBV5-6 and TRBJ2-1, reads DAGVTQSPTHLIKTRGQQVTLRCSPKSGHDTVSWYQQALGQGPQFIFQYYEEEERQRGNFPDRFSGHQFPNYSSELNVNALLLGDSALYLCASSLAATGSYNEQFFGPGTRLTVL.

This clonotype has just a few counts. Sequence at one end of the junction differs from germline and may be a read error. CDR3 nucleotides: TGTGCTAGCAGCCCATGGACTAGCGGGAGGGATCAGTTCTTC. Its protein is CASSPWTSGRDQFF. The chain employs TRBV7-7 and TRBJ2-1, with TRBD2 matching 15 bases. The CDR3 is 14 residues long. The germline V gene has CDR1 SSHAT and CDR2 FNYEAQ (reference sequence). The complete variable domain, with remaining parts taken from reference TRBV7-7 and TRBJ2-1, reads GAGVSQSPRYKVTKRGQDVTLRCDPISSHATLYWYQQALGQGPEFLTYFNYEAQPDKSGLPSDRFSAERPEGSISTLTIQRTEQRDSAMYRCASSPWTSGRDQFFGPGTRLTVL.

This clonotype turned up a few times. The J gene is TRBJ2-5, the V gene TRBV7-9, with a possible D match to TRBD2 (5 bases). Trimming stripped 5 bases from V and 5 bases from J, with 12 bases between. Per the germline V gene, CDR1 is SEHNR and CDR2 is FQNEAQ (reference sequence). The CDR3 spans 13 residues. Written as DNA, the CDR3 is TGTGCCAGCAGCATAAGACGGAGGGAGACCCAGTACTTC. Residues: CASSIRRRETQYF.